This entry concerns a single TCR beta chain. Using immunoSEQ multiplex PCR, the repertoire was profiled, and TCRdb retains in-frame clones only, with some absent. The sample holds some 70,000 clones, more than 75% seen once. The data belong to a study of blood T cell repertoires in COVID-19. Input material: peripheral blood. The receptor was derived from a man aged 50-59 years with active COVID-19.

The CDR3 reads CASSQDPRDGNTIYF. For the CDR3, the DNA is TGCGCCAGCAGCCAAGATCCACGGGATGGAAACACCATATATTTT. The rearrangement links TRBV4-1 to TRBJ1-3; D unresolved. The CDR3 length is 15 residues. With 0 bases removed from V and 3 bases from J, the gap between germline ends came to 9 bases. Germline V gene sequence: CDR1 MGHRA, CDR2 YSYEKL.